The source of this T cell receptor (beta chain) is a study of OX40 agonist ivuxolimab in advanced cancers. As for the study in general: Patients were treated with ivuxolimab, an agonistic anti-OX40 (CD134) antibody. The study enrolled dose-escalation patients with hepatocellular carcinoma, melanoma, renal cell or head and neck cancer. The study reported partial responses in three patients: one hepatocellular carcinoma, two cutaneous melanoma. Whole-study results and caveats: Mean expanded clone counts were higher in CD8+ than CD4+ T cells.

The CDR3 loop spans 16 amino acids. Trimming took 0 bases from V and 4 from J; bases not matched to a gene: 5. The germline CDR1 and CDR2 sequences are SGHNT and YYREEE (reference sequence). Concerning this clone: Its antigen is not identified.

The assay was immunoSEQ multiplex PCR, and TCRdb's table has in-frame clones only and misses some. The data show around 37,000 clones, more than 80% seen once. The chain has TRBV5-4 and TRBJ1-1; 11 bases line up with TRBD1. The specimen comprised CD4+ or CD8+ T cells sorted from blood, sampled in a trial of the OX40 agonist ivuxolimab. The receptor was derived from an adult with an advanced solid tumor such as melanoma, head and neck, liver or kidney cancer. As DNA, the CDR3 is TGTGCCAGCAGCTTGGGTGGACAGGGGGCTGGCACTGAAGCTTTCTTT. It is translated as CASSLGGQGAGTEAFF.